This record covers a single TCR beta chain. The data belong to a study of OX40 agonist ivuxolimab in advanced cancers. The table came from immunoSEQ multiplex PCR; TCRdb's copy has only in-frame clones and leaves some out. The data hold about 89,000 clones, with under 95% observed a single time. Blood sampling took place at baseline, cycle 4 day 1, and cycle 7 day 1. Trimming took 3 bases from V and 2 from J; bases not matched to a gene: 10. The CDR3 extends over 18 amino acids. Germline CDR1 and CDR2: SGDLS and YYNGEE. V gene TRBV9 combines with J gene TRBJ2-1, with TRBD2 matching over 11 bases. This material consisted of CD4+ or CD8+ T cells sorted from blood, taken in a trial of the OX40 agonist ivuxolimab. The clonotype was recovered from an adult with an advanced solid tumor such as melanoma, head and neck, liver or kidney cancer. The CDR3 nucleotides read TGTGCCAGCAGCGCCAGAGGTCTAGCGGGGGGACCCTACAATGAGCAGTTCTTC. Its protein product is CASSARGLAGGPYNEQFF.